Described below is a single TCR beta chain sequence and its context. The data were obtained in a study of sequential checkpoint blockade in melanoma. Looking at the study overall: After both sequences, patients received maintenance nivolumab.

Data came from immunoSEQ multiplex PCR; TCRdb stores just in-frame clones and leaves some out. The sample lists about 20,000 clones, roughly four fifths occurring once. Treatment given: randomized to nivolumab then ipilimumab (arm A) or the reverse (arm B). No patient had prior DNA-damaging chemotherapy. PBMC sorting kept live CD3+CD8+ cells without CD19 or CD56. The length of the CDR3 is 16 residues. Germline V gene data show CDR1 as LGHNA and CDR2 as YSLEER. V gave up 5 bases and J gave up 3 bases, with 17 bases separating them. The chain carries TRBV4-3 and TRBJ2-1, with D possibly TRBD1 on 6 matching bases. The starting material was CD8+ T cells sorted from blood (inferred from file names), obtained from a patient given nivolumab and ipilimumab in sequence. This TCR was sampled from a human donor with melanoma. CDR3 in amino acids: CASSLDSRSNYNEQFF. The CDR3 coding sequence is TGCGCCAGCAGCTTGGACAGTCGGTCGAACTACAATGAGCAGTTCTTC.